Reported below is one T cell receptor beta chain. The CDR3 sequence is 15 residues long. Germline-derived CDR1 and CDR2 are SGHNT and YENEEA. The ends lost 5 bases at V and 2 bases at J; junction bases unmatched: 4. The record originates from a study of blood T cell repertoires in COVID-19. Study details: Donors in the United States, Italy and Spain gave samples during acute or convalescent COVID-19. Sources were T cells, B-cell-depleted T cells, or PBMCs; the material itself was cDNA or gDNA.

Methods used by the authors: Estimated nucleated cell counts came from reference gene primer amplification. Assay: immunoSEQ multiplex PCR; the TCRdb copy retains only in-frame clones and omits some. V and J calls and clone size come straight from that table; D and trimming were deduced from the DNA. The table lists 130,000 to 150,000 clones, approximately 91% of them singletons. The sequence derives from a human donor in a cohort sampled during active COVID-19. Sequencing was performed on peripheral blood. The rearrangement joins TRBV11-3 to TRBJ2-7, with 12 bases that match TRBD1. Written as DNA, the CDR3 is TGTGCCAGCAGCCCGGGGACAGGGGGCGCCTACGAGCAGTACTTC. The encoded protein is CASSPGTGGAYEQYF.